Each of the 8 T cell receptor beta chains below was sequenced from the same sample in a study of cytomegalovirus exposure and HLA in healthy donors. The PCR contained 60 Vbeta and 13 Jbeta primers. Data came from immunoSEQ multiplex PCR; TCRdb stores just in-frame clones and leaves some out. This sample has approximately 200,000 clones; roughly 84% occur once, and the top ten carry 1.2% to 1.5%. Sequencing was carried out using PBMCs. Every receptor here comes from a girl between 5 and 17 years old in good health and CMV-seronegative.

The V gene is TRBV12-2, the J gene TRBJ2-1; the table's D call, TRBD2, was not checked against the DNA. TRBV12-2 is labeled a pseudogene. The CDR3 totals 21 residues. The CDR3: CASRLISVTGLGLFSYNEQFF. CDR3 DNA: TGTGCAAGTCGCTTAATTTCAGTGACGGGACTAGGACTTTTCTCCTACAATGAGCAGTTCTTC.

This clone came up once. The chain combines TRBV12-2 with TRBJ2-3; the table's D call, TRBD2, has no DNA check behind it. TRBV12-2 is classified as a pseudogene. CDR3 length: 18 amino acids. The CDR3 nucleotides are TGTGCAAGTCGGACCACCTCACCGGGAACGGATCGAACAGATACGCAGTATTTT. Translating it yields CASRTTSPGTDRTDTQYF.

The chain joins TRBV2 to TRBJ2-1; D uncertain. This CDR3 comprises 13 residues. The germline gives CDR1 SNHLY, CDR2 FYNNEI. The germline V and J ends were trimmed by 8 bases and 3 bases, with 11 bases remaining between them. Here the CDR3 DNA reads TGTGCCAGCGTAAGAGGTAGCTACAATGAGCAGTTCTTC. Translating it yields CASVRGSYNEQFF.

The sample holds a few counts of this clone. This chain joins TRBV19 and TRBJ1-4; 8 bases align to TRBD1. The CDR3 sequence is 13 residues long. With 6 bases clipped from V and 10 bases from J, the junction kept 7 bases outside the gene matches. Looked up from germline, CDR1 is LNHDA and CDR2 is SQIVND (reference sequence). This CDR3 is CASRDRGVGKLFF. CDR3 sequence (DNA): TGTGCCAGTAGAGACAGGGGTGTTGGAAAACTGTTTTTT.

This clone was observed once. V usage is TRBV7-2 and J usage is TRBJ2-7; D unclear. CDR3 length: 14 amino acids. The germline CDR1 and CDR2 sequences are SGHTA and FQGNSA. V gave up 5 bases and J gave up 4 bases, with 15 bases separating them. CDR3 region: CASSPRGREYEQYF. CDR3 bases: TGTGCCAGCAGCCCCCGAGGAAGAGAGTACGAGCAGTACTTC.

This chain uses TRBV18 with TRBJ2-7; 7 positions match TRBD1. The CDR3 is made up of 13 amino acids. Trimming at V came to 4 bases and at J to 4 bases, leaving 4 bases not matched to a gene. Germline CDR1 and CDR2: KGHSH and LQKENI. In DNA, the CDR3 is TGTGCCAGCTCACTACAACAGGGGTACGAGCAGTACTTC. This gives the protein CASSLQQGYEQYF.

The V call is TRBV6-1, the J call TRBJ1-1; TRBD1 aligns across 12 bases. Germline CDR1 reads MNHNS; CDR2 reads SASEGT. This CDR3 has 13 amino acids. The V and J ends lost 6 bases and 10 bases, in that order; junction bases with no gene match: 6. This CDR3 reads CASRGTGGAGAFF. For the CDR3, the DNA is TGTGCCAGCAGGGGGACAGGGGGCGCGGGAGCTTTCTTT.

The chain is built from TRBV19 and TRBJ2-2; TRBD1 might be the D (5 bases). This CDR3 comprises 14 residues. V dropped 3 bases and J dropped 5 bases, with 10 bases sitting between them. CDR1 and CDR2 (germline): LNHDA, SQIVND (reference sequence). The CDR3, as DNA: TGTGCCAGTAGTATCTATTCAGGGACCGGGGAGCTGTTTTTT. Translated: CASSIYSGTGELFF. The entire variable domain, with the rest obtained from reference TRBV19 and TRBJ2-2, is as follows: DGGITQSPKYLFRKEGQNVTLSCEQNLNHDAMYWYRQDPGQGLRLIYYSQIVNDFQKGDIAEGYSVSREKKESFPLTVTSAQKNPTAFYLCASSIYSGTGELFFGEGSRLTVL.